The clone carrying this TCR beta chain has just a few counts. Its antigen is undetermined. Trimming shortened V by 3 bases and J by 3 bases, and 7 bases separated the two germline ends. Germline V gene lookup returns CDR1 KGHSH and CDR2 LQKENI. The length of the CDR3 is 13 residues. CD4+ naive, central memory, regulatory and stem cell-like memory cells were sorted via CD45RO/CCR7/CD25/CD127/CD95/CD27. The source of the sample is a study of beta chain features in type 1 diabetes. The wider study: Across all samples, around 98 million sorted cells were examined. Study observations and caveats: These data did not resolve whether HLA type affects TCRB rearrangement.

The study reverse transcribed the entire isolated RNA, so it sequenced expressed TCRB transcripts. Produced via immunoSEQ multiplex PCR; TCRdb's table is partial and in-frame only. Of roughly 230,000 clones detected, roughly 9.6% appear once; the ten largest clones hold under 0.045%. The rearrangement uses TRBV18 and TRBJ2-3; D gene unclear. The origin of this receptor is a woman aged 18-30 years in good health. The specimen was naive CD4+ T cells from blood. The chain's CDR3 is CASSPRLTDTQYF. The CDR3 DNA sequence: TGTGCCAGCTCACCCAGGCTAACAGATACGCAGTATTTT.